Listed below are T cell receptor beta chains from one sample, sequenced in a study of spatial heterogeneity in lung cancer. TCRdb called the 5' RACE reads again in MiXCR, with one record for every CDR3 protein. The sample consists of around 110,000 distinct CDR3 sequences, over 9% of them appearing once. The sequencing used PBMCs, collected at follow-up. Receptor source: a male donor with early-stage non-small cell lung cancer. The CDR3 runs from the conserved cysteine through the conserved F or W. The D gene is left open where the match is weak. Only part of the rows carry a size: once, few, many, or a class if the clone is expanded.

TRBV9	TRBJ2-5	many	TRBD2	TGTGCCAGCAGCCTAAGCGGGGGTGCCCGCCAAGAGACCCAGTACTTC	CASSLSGGARQETQYF
TRBV7-2	TRBJ2-5	few	.	TGTGCCAGCAGCTTAGCACCCGGTAGCAGGGGACGTTTTCAAGAGACCCAGTACTTC	CASSLAPGSRGRFQETQYF
TRBV5-1	TRBJ2-2	.	.	TGCGCCAGCAGCACGGTGCGCGGGGAGCTGTTTTTT	CASSTVRGELFF
TRBV5-1	TRBJ2-7	few	.	TGCGCCAGCAGCCTCGCCCTCGAGCAGTACTTC	CASSLALEQYF
TRBV4-3	TRBJ2-7	many	TRBD1	TGCGCCAGCAGCCAAGACGGGACAGGGTACGAGCAGTACTTC	CASSQDGTGYEQYF
TRBV7-3	TRBJ2-2	few	.	TGTGCCAGCAGCCCTTCCGAGGGGTTGGACACCGGGGAGCTGTTTTTT	CASSPSEGLDTGELFF
TRBV10-3	TRBJ2-1	few	TRBD2	TGTGCCATCAGGGGCAGCGGGGCGGACTACAATGAGCAGTTCTTC	CAIRGSGADYNEQFF
TRBV12-3/TRBV12-4	TRBJ2-3	.	.	TGTGCCAGCAGGATAGGCCGGGCTATCAACGCAGATACGCAGTATTTT	CASRIGRAINADTQYF
TRBV6-1	TRBJ2-3	few	.	TGTGCCAGCAGTGAAGCGCCGAATAGTCGCACAGATACGCAGTATTTT	CASSEAPNSRTDTQYF
TRBV28	TRBJ2-2	few	TRBD1	TGTGCCAGCGGGACAGCGAACACCGGGGAGCTGTTTTTT	CASGTANTGELFF
TRBV6-2/TRBV6-3	TRBJ2-1	.	.	TGTGCCAGCAGTTATCCCCGGGGTTACAATGAGCAGTTCTTC	CASSYPRGYNEQFF
TRBV7-9	TRBJ1-1	.	.	TGTGCCAGCAGCTTATTGGGGAAGGCTGAAGCTTTCTTT	CASSLLGKAEAFF
TRBV20-1	TRBJ2-3	.	TRBD2	TGCAGTGCTAAGGGACTAGCGGAGACCACAGATACGCAGTATTTT	CSAKGLAETTDTQYF
TRBV14	TRBJ1-2	few	.	TGTGCCAGCAGCCAAGATCAGGGCTATGGCTACACCTTC	CASSQDQGYGYTF
TRBV11-2	TRBJ2-5	.	.	TGTGCCAGCAGCTTAGCCAGGCGCCAAGAGACCCAGTACTTC	CASSLARRQETQYF
TRBV10-3	TRBJ2-7	.	TRBD2	TGTGCCATCAGTACAACTAGCGGGGGGAGCTCCTACGAGCAGTACTTC	CAISTTSGGSSYEQYF
TRBV29-1	TRBJ1-2	.	.	TGCAGCGTTGCCGGAGTCTATGGCTACACCTTC	CSVAGVYGYTF
TRBV7-9	TRBJ1-5	many	TRBD1	TGTGCCAGCAGTCGTGGGACAGCCGACAATCAGCCCCAGCATTTT	CASSRGTADNQPQHF
TRBV29-1	TRBJ2-1	.	TRBD2	TGCAGCGTTAAAGGGACTAGCGGGGGATACAATGAGCAGTTCTTC	CSVKGTSGGYNEQFF
TRBV12-3/TRBV12-4	TRBJ1-5	few	TRBD1	TGTGCCAGCAGTTCGGACAGGGGGCTTCAGCCCCAGCATTTT	CASSSDRGLQPQHF
TRBV20-1	TRBJ1-2	few	TRBD1	TGCAGTGCTAGGGACAGGGGCTATGGCTACACCTTC	CSARDRGYGYTF
TRBV10-3	TRBJ2-1	few	TRBD2	TGTGCCATCACCGAGACTAGCGGGGGCCTCGACAGCTCCTACAATGAGCAGTTCTTC	CAITETSGGLDSSYNEQFF
TRBV4-2	TRBJ2-3	few	.	TGTGCCAGCAGCCAAGATCGAAGCATGGATACGCAGTATTTT	CASSQDRSMDTQYF
TRBV7-2	TRBJ2-5	many	.	TGTGCCAGCTCGCTGGCTGGAGGGACCCAGTACTTC	CASSLAGGTQYF
TRBV29-1	TRBJ1-2	many	.	TGCAGCGTTGAAGATAAGGGGCGGGAAAACTATGGCTACACCTTC	CSVEDKGRENYGYTF
TRBV20-1	TRBJ2-7	few	.	TGCAGTGCTAGAAGCAGTTTCTCCTACGAGCAGTACTTC	CSARSSFSYEQYF
TRBV24-1	TRBJ2-1	many	TRBD2	TGTGCCACCAGTGATTTGGGGACTAGCGGGGGGAATGAGCAGTTCTTC	CATSDLGTSGGNEQFF
TRBV20-1	TRBJ2-1	few	TRBD2	TGCAGTGCTCCTCCTAGCGGGGGGGCCAATGAGCAGTTCTTC	CSAPPSGGANEQFF
TRBV5-1	TRBJ1-1	.	.	TGCGCCAGCAGCTTGGGTCCCAGGGACTTGAACACTGAAGCTTTCTTT	CASSLGPRDLNTEAFF
TRBV7-2	TRBJ2-2	few	TRBD2	TGTGCCAGCAGCTCCCAGGCTGGGAGGGGCGGGGAGCTGTTTTTT	CASSSQAGRGGELFF
TRBV11-2	TRBJ2-7	few	TRBD1	TGTGCCAGCAGCTTAATACAGGGGGAAGCCTACGAGCAGTACTTC	CASSLIQGEAYEQYF
TRBV29-1	TRBJ2-2	many	.	TGCAGCGCGCAGTACACCGGGGAGCTGTTTTTT	CSAQYTGELFF
TRBV28	TRBJ2-1	.	TRBD2	TGTGCCAGCAGTTCACCACGGAGCGGGGACAATGAGCAGTTCTTC	CASSSPRSGDNEQFF
TRBV7-2	TRBJ2-1	.	.	TGTGCCAGCAGCTTTCGCGGGGGCCCCCGTACTGGATCCTACAATGAGCAGTTCTTC	CASSFRGGPRTGSYNEQFF
TRBV5-1	TRBJ2-7	.	.	TGCGCCAGCAGAAGCGGTGTTAACTACGAGCAGTACTTC	CASRSGVNYEQYF